This T cell receptor beta chain was captured in a study of cytomegalovirus exposure and HLA in healthy donors. CDR1 and CDR2 (germline): MNHNS, SASEGT. CDR3 length equals 12 residues. The germline V and J ends were trimmed by 7 bases and 5 bases, with 11 bases remaining between them. Concerning this clone: Its antigen is not identified.

The PCR contained 60 Vbeta and 13 Jbeta primers. Profiling relied on immunoSEQ multiplex PCR, and the TCRdb table lists in-frame clones only, not all of them. The repertoire holds 150,000 to 200,000 clones, 65% to 85% seen once, with 1.3% in the top ten. Broader study findings: Data from an earlier analysis indicated that most TCR beta V segments were productive either about 90% or about 30% of the time. It was in a later analysis that TCR association rates were seen to vary by HLA locus, highest for DRB1 and lowest for HLA-C. Some V segments could not be told apart, so they were left out, TRBV6-2 and TRBV6-3 among them. Association of 16,951 TCR beta sequences with HLA alleles was found at 0.05 false discovery rate in a later analysis.

The chain links TRBV6-1 to TRBJ1-1; no definite D call. The TCR originated in a man aged 50 or older in good health and CMV-seropositive. Sequences were obtained from PBMCs. CDR3 coding DNA: TGTGCCAGCACCCTCGTGCGTACTGAAGCTTTCTTT. This encodes CASTLVRTEAFF.